This entry lists 19 T cell receptor beta chains sequenced from one sample in a study of blood T cell repertoires in COVID-19. Using immunoSEQ multiplex PCR, the repertoire was profiled, and TCRdb retains in-frame clones only, with some absent. The repertoire holds roughly 80,000 clones, more than 65% seen once, with approximately 12% in the top ten. The sequencing sample was made of peripheral blood. The source of these receptors is a man at least 80 years old with acute or convalescent COVID-19.

The chain joins TRBV7-3 to TRBJ2-3; 9 bases are a match to TRBD2. The CDR3 totals 13 residues. V lost 4 bases to trimming and J lost 6 bases; unmatched junction nucleotides: 2. CDR1 is SGHTA, CDR2 FQGTGA, per germline. The CDR3 sequence is CASSSGTSDTQYF. The CDR3 DNA reads as TGTGCCAGCAGCTCCGGGACTAGCGATACGCAGTATTTT.

The CDR3 here is CASSSPGGDTQYF. The CDR3 DNA reads TGTGCCAGCAGTTCCCCAGGGGGAGATACGCAGTATTTT. The rearrangement joins TRBV6-5 to TRBJ2-3, with 7 nucleotides matching TRBD1. The length of the CDR3 is 13 residues. The junction had 3 bases not matched to a gene; V was cut back by 4 bases and J by 5 bases. Germline V gives CDR1 MNHEY, CDR2 SVGAGI.

As concerns this clone: Germline is not matched at one junction end, which may reflect a read error. The chain has TRBV7-3 and TRBJ2-7, with 8 positions matching TRBD2. This CDR3 spans 15 amino acids. Looked up from germline, CDR1 is SGHTA and CDR2 is FQGTGA. The CDR3 DNA reads TGTGCCAGCAGCCCCGGGACTAGAGTCTCCGACGAGCAGTACTTC. This gives the protein CASSPGTRVSDEQYF.

This sequence joins TRBV12-5 and TRBJ2-7; the match to TRBD2 covers 7 bases. Germline assignment: CDR1 LGHNT and CDR2 FRNRAP. J gave up 2 bases and V 2 bases, and 15 bases lay outside the gene matches. This CDR3 comprises 18 residues. CDR3 sequence (DNA): TGTGCTAGTGGTTTGAGGTTGATAGGCGCGGGAGCTGCCTACGAGCAGTACTTC. Translated, it gives CASGLRLIGAGAAYEQYF.

The V gene is TRBV7-8, the J gene TRBJ1-4; D is undetermined. Trimming took 8 bases from V and 5 from J, leaving 15 bases between them. Germline lookup yields CDR1 SGHVS and CDR2 FQNEAQ. This CDR3 has 14 residues. For the CDR3, the DNA is TGTGCCAGCGGACTAGACGGAAGAAATGAAAAACTGTTTTTT. It codes for CASGLDGRNEKLFF.

The chain joins TRBV5-1 to TRBJ2-1; 7 bases align to TRBD2. Per germline, CDR1 SGHRS and CDR2 YFSETQ. The CDR3 has 16 residues. V was clipped by 0 bases and J by 6 bases; unmatched bases: 9. The CDR3 DNA is TGCGCCAGCAGCTTGGTCCCGGTGACTAGCTCCAATGAGCAGTTCTTC. This sequence encodes CASSLVPVTSSNEQFF.

The chain recombines TRBV19 with TRBJ2-2; 7 bases align to TRBD1. The trim removed 4 bases at V and 4 bases at J, leaving 3 bases unmatched. Germline CDR1 reads LNHDA; CDR2 reads SQIVND (reference sequence). This CDR3 region has 14 residues. The CDR3 region has the DNA TGTGCCAGTAGTAAAACAGGGGTCACCGGGGAGCTGTTTTTT. Protein: CASSKTGVTGELFF.

The chain is built from TRBV5-5 and TRBJ1-4; 9 nucleotides agree with TRBD1. After removal of 2 bases from V and 7 bases from J, the junction contained 3 bases not matched to a gene. CDR3 size: 14 residues. Germline assignment: CDR1 SGHKS and CDR2 YYEKEE (reference sequence). CDR3 sequence reads: CASSLQGAFEKLFF. CDR3 DNA sequence: TGTGCCAGCAGCTTACAGGGGGCATTTGAAAAACTGTTTTTT.

V gene TRBV5-8 combines with J gene TRBJ1-2, with D perhaps matching TRBD1 (6 bases). Looked up from germline, CDR1 is SGHTS and CDR2 is YDEGEE. V lost 0 bases and J 8 bases, leaving 17 bases between the germline ends. CDR3 length equals 15 residues. CDR3 DNA: TGTGCCAGCAGCTTGGGGACAGCCATAGCTGGGGGCTACACCTTC. It specifies CASSLGTAIAGGYTF.

The chain couples TRBV7-6 to TRBJ2-2; TRBD1 aligns across 9 bases. The CDR3 spans 16 residues. V shed 2 bases and J 4 bases; nucleotides not matched to a gene: 5. Germline lookup yields CDR1 SGHVS and CDR2 FNYEAQ. The CDR3 DNA sequence: TGTGCCAGCAGCTTACTACAGGGGGCGAGCACCGGGGAGCTGTTTTTT. Its protein is CASSLLQGASTGELFF.

The rearrangement joins TRBV2 to TRBJ1-2, with 11 bases identical to TRBD1. The CDR3 length is 14 residues. Germline trimming cut 8 bases from V and 2 bases from J; bases unmatched to any gene: 4. The germline gives CDR1 SNHLY, CDR2 FYNNEI. This CDR3 is CASERDRGNYGYTF. The CDR3, as DNA: TGTGCCAGCGAAAGGGACAGGGGGAACTATGGCTACACCTTC.

V usage is TRBV5-6 and J usage is TRBJ2-6, with a possible D match to TRBD2 (6 bases). This CDR3 has 16 amino acids. V lost 4 bases and J 0 bases, leaving 11 bases between the germline ends. The germline V gene encodes CDR1 SGHDT and CDR2 YYEEEE. CDR3 protein: CASSGGESSGANVLTF. The CDR3 bases are TGTGCCAGCAGCGGAGGGGAGAGCTCTGGGGCCAACGTCCTGACTTTC.

This clone was detected a few times. This sequence joins TRBV5-1 and TRBJ1-3; D is ambiguous. CDR1 and CDR2 from the germline V gene are SGHRS and YFSETQ. V lost 2 bases, J lost 2 bases, and 11 bases lay in between. The CDR3 has 15 amino acids. In DNA form, the CDR3 reads TGCGCCAGCAGCTTAAAAGGAGAAGCTGGAAACACCATATATTTT. This encodes CASSLKGEAGNTIYF.

This clone has only one observation. The rearrangement uses TRBV10-3 and TRBJ2-1; perhaps TRBD1 as D (6 bases). This CDR3 comprises 15 residues. The germline CDR1 and CDR2 sequences are ENHRY and SYGVKD. V lost 4 bases and J lost 1, with 11 bases in between. This CDR3 is CAISARGMSYNEQFF. DNA of the CDR3: TGTGCCATCAGTGCGAGGGGGATGTCCTACAATGAGCAGTTCTTC.

V gene TRBV6-5 combines with J gene TRBJ1-5; the match to TRBD1 covers 7 bases. V lost 6 bases and J lost 7; bases outside the gene matches: 6. This CDR3 spans 13 amino acids. CDR1 and CDR2 from the germline V gene are MNHEY and SVGAGI. CDR3 sequence: CASRGQVEQPQHF. Written as DNA, the CDR3 is TGTGCCAGCAGAGGACAGGTGGAGCAGCCCCAGCATTTT.

The chain links TRBV14 to TRBJ1-2; D perhaps matches TRBD1 (5 bases). Germline V CDR1 and CDR2: SGHDN, FVKESK. Trimming pared 0 bases from V and 7 bases from J, leaving 9 bases between. There are 13 residues in the CDR3. CDR3 region: CASSQDLRAGYTF. DNA for the CDR3: TGTGCCAGCAGCCAAGATCTCAGGGCTGGCTACACCTTC.

J is TRBJ1-4 and V is TRBV19; 7 nucleotides match TRBD1. Germline V lookup: CDR1 LNHDA, CDR2 SQIVND (reference sequence). Unmatched junction bases numbered 2, after V lost 4 bases and J lost 3 bases. CDR3 length: 14 residues. The CDR3 loop is CASSTGTANEKLFF. The CDR3 nucleotides are TGTGCCAGTAGTACCGGGACAGCTAATGAAAAACTGTTTTTT.

This clone was recorded a few times. The rearrangement links TRBV2 to TRBJ2-7; 7 bases fit TRBD2. CDR3 size: 12 residues. The V gene's germline CDR1 is SNHLY and CDR2 FYNNEI. The V gene end was trimmed by 9 bases and the J gene end by 2 bases; junction bases not matched to a gene: 4. The CDR3 sequence: CASKRDTYEQYF. DNA of the CDR3: TGTGCCAGTAAGCGGGATACCTACGAGCAGTACTTC.

This clone was detected a few times. The chain recombines TRBV14 with TRBJ2-5; a weak D match, TRBD1 (5 bases). Germline V CDR1 and CDR2: SGHDN, FVKESK. The V end lost 5 bases, the J end lost 5 bases, and 12 bases lay between the germline ends. This CDR3 has 13 residues. The CDR3 sequence is CASSGAQGETQYF. CDR3 coding DNA: TGTGCCAGCAGCGGGGCCCAGGGCGAGACCCAGTACTTC.